The 22 T cell receptor beta chains listed next were all sequenced from one sample in a study of regulatory T cells in long-lasting Graves disease. Libraries of TCR beta came from iRepertoire HTBI primers plus Arm-PCR of CDR3 regions. MiXCR was run by TCRdb on the multiplex PCR reads, yielding one entry per CDR3 protein. Here the sample spans some 340,000 distinct CDR3 sequences, less than 30% being singletons. Stated time point: persistent/refractory GD, antithyroid drugs over 5 years with positive TRAb. Extracted PBMC RNA gave rise to the TCR library. Sequencing was performed on peripheral blood mononuclear cells (PBMCs), taken when the disease was refractory, from a patient treated with antithyroid drugs. The receptors were gathered from a middle-aged woman with Graves disease.

The V call is TRBV7-2, the J call TRBJ2-2; possibly TRBD1 for D (6 bases). The germline V gene encodes CDR1 SGHTA and CDR2 FQGNSA. V lost 5 bases and J lost 8, with 18 bases in between. The length of the CDR3 is 15 residues. The CDR3 loop is CASSRTGIVPGELFF. CDR3 DNA: TGTGCCAGCAGCCGCACAGGGATTGTTCCTGGGGAGCTGTTTTTT.

This clonotype appeared many times. The chain uses TRBV6-1 and TRBJ1-1; D gene uncertain. Per germline, CDR1 MNHNS and CDR2 SASEGT. The CDR3 consists of 13 residues. The germline V and J ends were trimmed by 4 bases and 11 bases, with 17 bases remaining between them. CDR3: CASSASHSGMAFF. Written as DNA, the CDR3 is TGTGCCAGCAGTGCCTCACATTCAGGAATGGCTTTCTTT.

This clonotype was recorded many times. V is TRBV27 and J is TRBJ1-1; D remains unclear. Germline V gene sequence: CDR1 MNHEY, CDR2 SMNVEV (reference sequence). CDR3 size: 13 residues. Trimming left V 6 bases short and J 1 base short, with 9 bases between. CDR3 protein: CASRSQWNTEAFF. The CDR3 region has the DNA TGTGCCAGCAGATCCCAGTGGAACACTGAAGCTTTCTTT.

The gene calls are TRBV14 and TRBJ2-5; D uncertain. The CDR3 runs to 15 residues. V was clipped by 1 base and J by 2 bases, with 11 bases between them. The germline V gene encodes CDR1 SGHDN and CDR2 FVKESK. CDR3 loop: CASSQVRRRQETQYF. In DNA, the CDR3 is TGTGCCAGCAGCCAAGTTAGACGGAGACAAGAGACCCAGTACTTC.

This clonotype was seen many times. This chain links TRBV12-3 or TRBV12-4 with TRBJ2-7, with 10 bases aligning to TRBD2. After removal of 2 bases from V and 2 bases from J, the junction contained 9 bases not matched to a gene. The CDR3 consists of 17 residues. CDR3 nucleotide sequence: TGTGCCAGCAGTTTACTGCTAGCGGGAGTCGGCCCCTACGAGCAGTACTTC. Translating it yields CASSLLLAGVGPYEQYF.

The V call is TRBV6-2 or TRBV6-3, the J call TRBJ2-7; 9 bases are shared with TRBD1. J was trimmed by 2 bases and V by 5 bases; bases with no gene match: 7. CDR1 MNHEY and CDR2 SVGEGT come from the germline V gene. The CDR3 runs to 15 residues. The CDR3, as DNA: TGTGCCAGCAGTCAAACCGGGACAGGGCCCTACGAGCAGTACTTC. Translation: CASSQTGTGPYEQYF.

This clonotype has at least ten counts. The rearrangement links TRBV28 to TRBJ1-1, with D unresolved. V lost 3 bases and J 0 bases, leaving 11 bases between the germline ends. Germline V gene data show CDR1 as MDHEN and CDR2 as SYDVKM. The CDR3 has 15 amino acids. The CDR3 is CASSFHSTVNTEAFF. The CDR3, as DNA: TGTGCCAGCAGTTTTCATAGCACAGTGAACACTGAAGCTTTCTTT.

On this clonotype itself: This may come from a read error, since a much larger clone is one base off. The chain employs TRBV3-1 and TRBJ2-1; the match to TRBD2 covers 10 bases. Trimming cost V 4 bases and J 2 bases; bases outside gene matches: 5. Per germline, CDR1 LGHDT and CDR2 YNNKEL (reference sequence). The CDR3 is 16 amino acids. The CDR3 protein is CASSPTAGGPYNEQFF. CDR3 in DNA: TGTGCCAGCAGCCCAACAGCGGGAGGGCCCTACAATGAGCAGTTCTTC.

This clonotype has at least ten counts. The chain uses TRBV27 and TRBJ2-5, with D uncertain. This CDR3 contains 13 residues. V lost 3 bases and J lost 0, with 5 bases in between. From germline, CDR1 is MNHEY and CDR2 SMNVEV (reference sequence). The CDR3 here is CASSLGYQETQYF. CDR3 sequence (DNA): TGTGCCAGCAGTTTGGGGTACCAAGAGACCCAGTACTTC.

Many counts were recorded for this clonotype. The rearrangement joins TRBV28 to TRBJ1-4; D not certain. Germline CDR1 is MDHEN and CDR2 is SYDVKM. The CDR3 contains 17 residues. Trimming took off 5 bases at V and 0 bases at J, with 16 bases between the two ends. CDR3 sequence: CASSAPLALTTNEKLFF. In DNA form, the CDR3 reads TGTGCCAGCAGTGCCCCGTTGGCTTTGACAACTAATGAAAAACTGTTTTTT.

This clonotype was observed many times. The genes are TRBV11-2 and TRBJ2-7; D might be TRBD1 (6 bases). Germline CDR1 SGHAT, CDR2 FQNNGV. Trimming removed 2 bases at V and 6 bases at J, with 17 bases between. The CDR3 totals 15 residues. This chain's CDR3 is CASSLPPAAGVEQYF. CDR3 bases: TGTGCCAGCAGCTTACCCCCGGCGGCAGGGGTCGAGCAGTACTTC.

The chain couples TRBV24-1 to TRBJ2-2; D is perhaps TRBD2 (6 bases). CDR1 is KGHDR, CDR2 SFDVKD, per germline. The CDR3 spans 14 residues. V lost 9 bases and J lost 6, with 16 bases in between. CDR3 sequence reads: CATEREDSPGELFF. CDR3 DNA: TGTGCCACCGAGAGGGAGGATAGCCCCGGGGAGCTGTTTTTT.

The chain joins TRBV27 to TRBJ2-7; 7 positions agree with TRBD2. The CDR3 is 15 residues long. Germline CDR1 MNHEY, CDR2 SMNVEV (reference sequence). The junction had 5 bases not matched to a gene; V was cut back by 0 bases and J by 3 bases. CDR3 DNA sequence: TGTGCCAGCAGTTTATCGGGCGGGAGTTTCTACGAGCAGTACTTC. Translating gives CASSLSGGSFYEQYF.

This clonotype was seen at least ten times. The V call is TRBV28, the J call TRBJ2-7; tentative D call: TRBD1 (5 bases). From germline, CDR1 is MDHEN and CDR2 SYDVKM. The length of the CDR3 is 15 residues. The V end lost 7 bases, the J end lost 9 bases, and 25 bases lay between the germline ends. CDR3 sequence (DNA): TGTGCCAGCAAAGGATTCCTACAGGCGCGAGTGCGGCAGTACTTC. Translating it yields CASKGFLQARVRQYF.

In regard to this clonotype: Possible read error: a much larger clone is one base away. V and J are TRBV6-1 and TRBJ2-7, with D maybe TRBD2 (7 bases). Trimming left V 7 bases short and J 5 bases short, with 21 bases between. The germline V gene encodes CDR1 MNHNS and CDR2 SASEGT. The CDR3 runs to 15 residues. This CDR3 is CASKGLGGDVDEQYF. The CDR3 nucleotides read TGTGCCAGCAAAGGACTAGGGGGAGACGTCGACGAGCAGTACTTC.

J is TRBJ2-7 and V is TRBV6-2 or TRBV6-3, with D tentatively TRBD1 (7 bases). Germline lookup yields CDR1 MNHEY and CDR2 SVGEGT. Trimming stripped 5 bases from V and 2 bases from J, with 16 bases between. The CDR3 length is 15 residues. The CDR3: CASSEAEGAPYEQYF. The CDR3 coding sequence is TGTGCCAGCAGTGAAGCGGAGGGGGCGCCCTACGAGCAGTACTTC.

This clonotype was detected many times. V usage is TRBV5-1 and J usage is TRBJ2-7; 9 nucleotides line up with TRBD1. This CDR3 has 14 residues. Germline-derived CDR1 and CDR2 are SGHRS and YFSETQ. V gave up 3 bases and J gave up 5 bases; unmatched junction bases: 6. The CDR3 sequence: CASSSGTGFDEQYF. CDR3 coding DNA: TGCGCCAGCAGCTCCGGGACAGGGTTCGACGAGCAGTACTTC.

The chain joins TRBV29-1 to TRBJ2-1; D call uncertain. The germline V gene has CDR1 SQVTM and CDR2 ANQGSEA. The CDR3 loop spans 14 amino acids. Trimming removed 6 bases at V and 8 bases at J, with 20 bases between. CDR3 nucleotide sequence: TGCAGCGTCAACGATCCCGCATCGTTGTATGAGCAGTTCTTC. Translation: CSVNDPASLYEQFF.

This clonotype was detected a few times. This chain links TRBV19 with TRBJ2-7; D not resolved. This CDR3 has 12 residues. The germline gives CDR1 LNHDA, CDR2 SQIVND (reference sequence). V lost 3 bases, J lost 4 bases, and 7 bases lay in between. The CDR3 DNA is TGTGCCAGTAGTATGGGTCTTTACGAGCAGTACTTC. It yields the protein CASSMGLYEQYF. Complete variable domain (other parts from reference TRBV19 and TRBJ2-7): DGGITQSPKYLFRKEGQNVTLSCEQNLNHDAMYWYRQDPGQGLRLIYYSQIVNDFQKGDIAEGYSVSREKKESFPLTVTSAQKNPTAFYLCASSMGLYEQYFGPGTRLTVT.

This clonotype came up many times. V and J are TRBV6-1 and TRBJ1-3; D is unclear. The germline gives CDR1 MNHNS, CDR2 SASEGT. Between the trimmed V and J ends, which lost 5 bases and 3 bases, there was a span of 5 bases. The CDR3 runs to 12 residues. The CDR3 spells CASSQYGNTIYF. In DNA, the CDR3 is TGTGCCAGCAGTCAGTATGGAAACACCATATATTTT.

This clonotype occurred a few times. The CDR3 loop is CASSLAVTGDSYEQYF. For the CDR3, the DNA is TGTGCCAGCAGCTTAGCTGTAACAGGTGACTCCTACGAGCAGTACTTC. This sequence joins TRBV13 and TRBJ2-7; perhaps TRBD1 as D (5 bases). The germline gives CDR1 PRHDT, CDR2 FYEKMQ (reference sequence). The length of the CDR3 is 16 residues. V lost 1 base, J lost 0 bases, and 13 bases lay in between.

J is TRBJ2-1 and V is TRBV2; 7 nucleotides agree with TRBD2. Losses at the gene ends were 3 bases for V and 5 bases for J; bases not matched to a gene: 13. This CDR3 has 17 residues. Germline loops: CDR1 SNHLY, CDR2 FYNNEI. This chain's CDR3 is CASSEKFMREPHNEQFF. Written as DNA, the CDR3 is TGTGCCAGCAGTGAGAAGTTTATGCGGGAGCCCCACAATGAGCAGTTCTTC.